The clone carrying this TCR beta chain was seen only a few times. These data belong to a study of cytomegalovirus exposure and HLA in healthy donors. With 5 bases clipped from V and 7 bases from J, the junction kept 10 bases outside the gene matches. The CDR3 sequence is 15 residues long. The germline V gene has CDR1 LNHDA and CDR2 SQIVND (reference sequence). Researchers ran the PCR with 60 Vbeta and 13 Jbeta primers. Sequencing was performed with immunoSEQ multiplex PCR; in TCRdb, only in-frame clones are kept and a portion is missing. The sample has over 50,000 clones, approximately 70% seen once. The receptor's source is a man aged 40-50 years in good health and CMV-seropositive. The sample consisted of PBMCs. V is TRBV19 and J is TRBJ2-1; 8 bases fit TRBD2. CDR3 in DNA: TGTGCCAGTAGTGTTCTTGGGACTAGGGGGAATGAGCAGTTCTTC. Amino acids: CASSVLGTRGNEQFF.